Detailed here is one T cell receptor beta chain. Its antigen is not identified. Method: immunoSEQ multiplex PCR; TCRdb's copy keeps in-frame clones and lacks some. The sample contains around 9,800 clones, approximately 90% of which appear only once. The record originates from a study of monozygotic twins with cystic fibrosis. Study-level background: Library input was about 3.3 micrograms of fragmented DNA, with about 15 PCR cycles. Regarding the study as a whole: Shared CDR3 numbers were not associated with age, concordance or severity. Co-twins had the most similar V usage for 13 of 16 pairs, J for 8.

This CDR3 spans 15 amino acids. V was pared by 4 bases and J by 5 bases, with 8 bases of the junction left unmatched. Germline CDR1 is KGHSH and CDR2 is LQKENI. The chain joins TRBV18 to TRBJ2-1; 7 bases agree with TRBD1. The sample consisted of blood. The receptor comes from a boy aged 2 to 10 with cystic fibrosis. The CDR3 nucleotides read TGTGCCAGCTCACGCGCCGGGACAGAGAACAATGAGCAGTTCTTC. Translation: CASSRAGTENNEQFF.